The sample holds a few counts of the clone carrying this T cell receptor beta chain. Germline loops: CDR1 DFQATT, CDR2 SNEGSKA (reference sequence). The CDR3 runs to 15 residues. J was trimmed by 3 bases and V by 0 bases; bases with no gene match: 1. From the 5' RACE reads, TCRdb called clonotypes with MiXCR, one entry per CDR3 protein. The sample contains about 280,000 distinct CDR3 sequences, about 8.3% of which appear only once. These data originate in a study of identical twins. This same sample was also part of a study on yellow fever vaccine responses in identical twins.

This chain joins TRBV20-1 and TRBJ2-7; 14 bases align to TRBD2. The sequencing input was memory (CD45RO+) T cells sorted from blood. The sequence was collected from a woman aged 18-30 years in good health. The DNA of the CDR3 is TGCAGTGCTAGAGAGGGGACTAGCGGGAGCTACGAGCAGTACTTC. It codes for CSAREGTSGSYEQYF.